The table lists the clone carrying this T cell receptor (beta chain) with many counts. These data belong to a study of spatial heterogeneity in lung cancer. About the study: Alpha-chain sequences were detected in numbers that were consistently lower than beta-chain sequences.

TCRdb analysed the 5' RACE reads with MiXCR anew, one entry per CDR3 protein. This table has 25,000 or so distinct CDR3 sequences, about 5.2% appearing once. The V gene's germline CDR1 is KGHSH and CDR2 LQKENI. The CDR3 contains 12 residues. V was cut by 2 bases and J by 4 bases, with 5 bases left in between. Described time point: blood at routine non-recurrence follow-up after resection. Tumor, nontumor lung or frozen PBMC supplied whole RNA that was sequenced unsorted. The clonotype was recovered from a female donor with early-stage non-small cell lung cancer. The V and J genes are TRBV18 and TRBJ1-1; the D gene is possibly TRBD1 (5 bases). Sequences were derived from PBMCs, sampled at follow-up. The CDR3 sequence is CASSPGATEAFF. The CDR3 nucleotides read TGTGCCAGCTCACCAGGGGCCACTGAAGCTTTCTTT.